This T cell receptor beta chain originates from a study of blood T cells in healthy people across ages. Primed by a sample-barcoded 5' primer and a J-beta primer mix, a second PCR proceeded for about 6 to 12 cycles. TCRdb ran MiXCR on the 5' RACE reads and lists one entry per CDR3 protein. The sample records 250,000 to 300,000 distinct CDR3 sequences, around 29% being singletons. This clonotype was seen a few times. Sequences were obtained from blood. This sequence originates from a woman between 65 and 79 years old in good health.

DNA for the CDR3: TGTGCCAGCAGCTTCGGAAAGTGGAACGATGGCTACACCTTC. This translates into CASSFGKWNDGYTF. This chain connects TRBV7-9 to TRBJ1-2; no definite D call. Germline CDR1 reads SEHNR; CDR2 reads FQNEAQ (reference sequence). This CDR3 is 14 amino acids long. Trimming removed 3 bases at V and 6 bases at J, with 14 bases between.